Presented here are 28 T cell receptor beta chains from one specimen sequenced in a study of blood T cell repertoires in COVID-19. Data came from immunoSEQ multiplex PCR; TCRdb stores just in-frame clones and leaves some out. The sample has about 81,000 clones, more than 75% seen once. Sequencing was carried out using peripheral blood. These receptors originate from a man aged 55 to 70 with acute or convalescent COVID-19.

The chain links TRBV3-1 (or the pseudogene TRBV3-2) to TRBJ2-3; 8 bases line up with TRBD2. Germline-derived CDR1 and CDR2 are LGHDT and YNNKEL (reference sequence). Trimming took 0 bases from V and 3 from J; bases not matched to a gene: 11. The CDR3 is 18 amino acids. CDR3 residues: CASSQDLGSGIGTDTQYF. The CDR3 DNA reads TGTGCCAGCAGCCAAGATTTGGGTAGCGGGATAGGTACAGATACGCAGTATTTT.

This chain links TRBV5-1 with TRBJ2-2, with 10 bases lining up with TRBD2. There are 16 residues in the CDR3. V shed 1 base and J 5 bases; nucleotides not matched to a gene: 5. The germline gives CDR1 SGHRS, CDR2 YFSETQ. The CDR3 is CASSLTSGAPTGELFF. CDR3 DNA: TGCGCCAGCAGCTTGACTAGCGGGGCCCCTACCGGGGAGCTGTTTTTT.

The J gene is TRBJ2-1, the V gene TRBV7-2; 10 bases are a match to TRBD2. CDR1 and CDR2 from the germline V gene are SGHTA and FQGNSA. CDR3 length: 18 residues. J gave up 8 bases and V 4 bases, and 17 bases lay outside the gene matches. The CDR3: CASSSRLLAGKGIDEQFF. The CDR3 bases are TGTGCCAGCAGCTCTCGCTTACTAGCGGGAAAGGGGATTGATGAGCAGTTCTTC.

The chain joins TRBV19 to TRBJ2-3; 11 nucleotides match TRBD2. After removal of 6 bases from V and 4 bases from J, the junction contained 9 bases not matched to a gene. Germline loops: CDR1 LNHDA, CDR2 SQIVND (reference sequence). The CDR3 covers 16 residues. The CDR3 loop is CASSTLAGGVADTQYF. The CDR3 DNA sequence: TGTGCCAGTAGCACCTTAGCGGGGGGGGTGGCAGATACGCAGTATTTT.

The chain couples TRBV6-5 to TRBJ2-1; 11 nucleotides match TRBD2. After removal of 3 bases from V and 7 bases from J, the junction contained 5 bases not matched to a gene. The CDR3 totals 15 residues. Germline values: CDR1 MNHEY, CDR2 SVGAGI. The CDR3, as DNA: TGTGCCAGCAGTTATAGCGGGGGGGGTTCAAATGAGCAGTTCTTC. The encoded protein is CASSYSGGGSNEQFF.

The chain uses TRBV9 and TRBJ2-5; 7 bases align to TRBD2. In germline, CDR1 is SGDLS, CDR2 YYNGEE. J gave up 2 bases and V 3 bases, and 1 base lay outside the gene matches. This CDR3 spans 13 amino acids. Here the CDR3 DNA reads TGTGCCAGCAGCGCTAGCGGTCAAGAGACCCAGTACTTC. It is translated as CASSASGQETQYF. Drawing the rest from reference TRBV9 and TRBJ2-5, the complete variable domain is DSGVTQTPKHLITATGQRVTLRCSPRSGDLSVYWYQQSLDQGLQFLIQYYNGEERAKGNILERFSAQQFPDLHSELNLSSLELGDSALYFCASSASGQETQYFGPGTRLLVL.

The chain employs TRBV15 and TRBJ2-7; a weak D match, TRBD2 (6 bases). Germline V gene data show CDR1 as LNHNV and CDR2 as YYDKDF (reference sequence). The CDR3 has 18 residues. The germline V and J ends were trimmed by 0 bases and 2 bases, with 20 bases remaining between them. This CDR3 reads CATSRDLDTAGSTYEQYF. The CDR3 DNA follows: TGTGCCACCAGCAGAGATCTAGATACAGCGGGCTCAACCTACGAGCAGTACTTC.

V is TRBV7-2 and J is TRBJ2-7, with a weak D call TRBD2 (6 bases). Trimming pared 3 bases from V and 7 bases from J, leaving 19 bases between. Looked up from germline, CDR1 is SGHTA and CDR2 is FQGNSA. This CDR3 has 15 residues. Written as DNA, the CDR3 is TGTGCCAGCAGCTTGGTAGGGCCCCCCGGGGGAGAGCAGTACTTC. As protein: CASSLVGPPGGEQYF.

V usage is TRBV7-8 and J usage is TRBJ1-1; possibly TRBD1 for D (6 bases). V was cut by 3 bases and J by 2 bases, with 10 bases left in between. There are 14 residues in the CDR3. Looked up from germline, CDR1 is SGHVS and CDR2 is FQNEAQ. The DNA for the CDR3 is TGTGCCAGCAGCTTTAGGACAGTTAACACTGAAGCTTTCTTT. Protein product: CASSFRTVNTEAFF.

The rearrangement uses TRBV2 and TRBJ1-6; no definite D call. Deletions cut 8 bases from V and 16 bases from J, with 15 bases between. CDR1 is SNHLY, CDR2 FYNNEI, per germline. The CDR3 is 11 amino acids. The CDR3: CASDPGSRLHF. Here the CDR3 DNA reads TGTGCCAGCGACCCGGGGTCCAGACTCCACTTT.

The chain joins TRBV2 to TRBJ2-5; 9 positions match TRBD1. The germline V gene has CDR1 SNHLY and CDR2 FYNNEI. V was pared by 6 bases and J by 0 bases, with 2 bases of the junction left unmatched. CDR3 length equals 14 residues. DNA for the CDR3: TGTGCCAGCAGGGGGGACAGGGACCAAGAGACCCAGTACTTC. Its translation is CASRGDRDQETQYF.

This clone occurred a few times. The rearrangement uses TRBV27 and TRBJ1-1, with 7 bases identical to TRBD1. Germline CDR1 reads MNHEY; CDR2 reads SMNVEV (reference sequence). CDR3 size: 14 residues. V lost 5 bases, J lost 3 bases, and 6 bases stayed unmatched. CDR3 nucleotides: TGTGCCAGCAGTCGACAGGGTGGAGACACTGAAGCTTTCTTT. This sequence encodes CASSRQGGDTEAFF.

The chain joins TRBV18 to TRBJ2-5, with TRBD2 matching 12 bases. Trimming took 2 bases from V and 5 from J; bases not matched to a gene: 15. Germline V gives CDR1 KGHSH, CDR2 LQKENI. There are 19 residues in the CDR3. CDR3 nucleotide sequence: TGTGCCAGCTCACCATTCCGGACTAGCGGGACCTCCAGCGGGGAGACCCAGTACTTC. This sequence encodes CASSPFRTSGTSSGETQYF.

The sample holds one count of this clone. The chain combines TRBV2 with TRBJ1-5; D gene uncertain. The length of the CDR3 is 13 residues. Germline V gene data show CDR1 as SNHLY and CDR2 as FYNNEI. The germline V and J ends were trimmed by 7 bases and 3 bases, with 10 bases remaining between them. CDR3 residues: CASNTEPNQPQHF. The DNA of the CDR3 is TGTGCCAGCAACACAGAGCCCAATCAGCCCCAGCATTTT.

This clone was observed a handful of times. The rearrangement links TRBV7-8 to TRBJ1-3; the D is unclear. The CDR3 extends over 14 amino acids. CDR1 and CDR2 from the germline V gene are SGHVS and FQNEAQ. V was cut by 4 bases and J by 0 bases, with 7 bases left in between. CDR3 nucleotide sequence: TGTGCCAGCAGCTCTTCCTCCTCTGGAAACACCATATATTTT. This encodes CASSSSSSGNTIYF.

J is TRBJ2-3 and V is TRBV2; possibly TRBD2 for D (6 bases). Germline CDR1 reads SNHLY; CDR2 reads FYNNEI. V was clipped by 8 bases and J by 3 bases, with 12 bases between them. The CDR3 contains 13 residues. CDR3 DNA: TGTGCCAGCGGGCGGGGCCAGACAGATACGCAGTATTTT. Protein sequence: CASGRGQTDTQYF.

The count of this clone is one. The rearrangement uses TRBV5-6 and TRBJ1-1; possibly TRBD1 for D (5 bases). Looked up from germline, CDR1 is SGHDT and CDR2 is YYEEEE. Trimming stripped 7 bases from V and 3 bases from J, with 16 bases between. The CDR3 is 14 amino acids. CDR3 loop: CASPGPLYYTEAFF. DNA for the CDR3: TGTGCCAGCCCAGGGCCCCTCTATTACACTGAAGCTTTCTTT.

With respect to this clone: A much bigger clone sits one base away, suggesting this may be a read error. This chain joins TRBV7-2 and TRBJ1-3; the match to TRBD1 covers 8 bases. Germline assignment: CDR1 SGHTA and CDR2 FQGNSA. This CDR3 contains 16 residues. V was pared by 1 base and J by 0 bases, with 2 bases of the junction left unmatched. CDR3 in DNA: TGTGCCAGCAGCTTAGAGGGACAGGCCTCTGGAAACACCATATATTTT. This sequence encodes CASSLEGQASGNTIYF.

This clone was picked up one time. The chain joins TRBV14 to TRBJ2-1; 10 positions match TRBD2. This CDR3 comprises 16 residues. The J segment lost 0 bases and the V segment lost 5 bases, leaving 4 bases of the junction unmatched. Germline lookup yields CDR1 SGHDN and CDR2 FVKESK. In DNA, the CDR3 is TGTGCCAGCAGCGGACTAGCGGCCAGCTCCTACAATGAGCAGTTCTTC. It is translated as CASSGLAASSYNEQFF. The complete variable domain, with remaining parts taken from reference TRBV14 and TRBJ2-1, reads EAGVTQFPSHSVIEKGQTVTLRCDPISGHDNLYWYRRVMGKEIKFLLHFVKESKQDESGMPNNRFLAERTGGTYSTLKVQPAELEDSGVYFCASSGLAASSYNEQFFGPGTRLTVL.

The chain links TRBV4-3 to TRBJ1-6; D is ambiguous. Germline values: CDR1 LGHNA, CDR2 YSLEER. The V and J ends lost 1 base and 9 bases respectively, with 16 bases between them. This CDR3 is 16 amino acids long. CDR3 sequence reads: CASSQGAGSSSSPLHF. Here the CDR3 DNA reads TGCGCCAGCAGCCAAGGAGCGGGGAGTTCTAGTTCACCCCTCCACTTT.

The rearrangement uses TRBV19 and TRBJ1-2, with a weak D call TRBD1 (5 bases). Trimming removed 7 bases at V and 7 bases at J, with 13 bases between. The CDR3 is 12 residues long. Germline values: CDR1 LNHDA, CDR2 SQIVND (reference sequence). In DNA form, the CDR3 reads TGTGCCAGTAAAAGGAGGGGAGGTGGCTACACCTTC. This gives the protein CASKRRGGGYTF.

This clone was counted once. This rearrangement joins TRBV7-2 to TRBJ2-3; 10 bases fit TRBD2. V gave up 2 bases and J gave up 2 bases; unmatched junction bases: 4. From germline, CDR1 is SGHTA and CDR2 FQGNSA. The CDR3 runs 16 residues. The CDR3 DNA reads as TGTGCCAGCAGCTTACTAGCGGGAGCGATCACAGATACGCAGTATTTT. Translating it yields CASSLLAGAITDTQYF. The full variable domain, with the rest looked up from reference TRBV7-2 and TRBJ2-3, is GAGVSQSPSNKVTEKGKDVELRCDPISGHTALYWYRQSLGQGLEFLIYFQGNSAPDKSGLPSDRFSAERTGGSVSTLTIQRTQQEDSAVYLCASSLLAGAITDTQYFGPGTRLTVL.

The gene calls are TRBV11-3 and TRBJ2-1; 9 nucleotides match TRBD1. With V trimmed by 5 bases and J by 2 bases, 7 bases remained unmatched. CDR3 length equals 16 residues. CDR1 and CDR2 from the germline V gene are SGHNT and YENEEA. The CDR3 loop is CASSRGGQGTYNEQFF. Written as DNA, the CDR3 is TGTGCCAGCAGCAGAGGTGGACAGGGGACCTACAATGAGCAGTTCTTC. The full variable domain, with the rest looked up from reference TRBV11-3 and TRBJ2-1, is EAGVVQSPRYKIIEKKQPVAFWCNPISGHNTLYWYLQNLGQGPELLIRYENEEAVDDSQLPKDRFSAERLKGVDSTLKIQPAELGDSAVYLCASSRGGQGTYNEQFFGPGTRLTVL.

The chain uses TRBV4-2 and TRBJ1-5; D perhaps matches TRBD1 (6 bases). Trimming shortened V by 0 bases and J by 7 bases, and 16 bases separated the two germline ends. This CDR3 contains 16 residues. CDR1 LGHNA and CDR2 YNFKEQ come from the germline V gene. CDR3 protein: CASSQEGGAWDQPQHF. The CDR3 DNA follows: TGTGCCAGCAGCCAAGAAGGGGGGGCATGGGACCAGCCCCAGCATTTT.

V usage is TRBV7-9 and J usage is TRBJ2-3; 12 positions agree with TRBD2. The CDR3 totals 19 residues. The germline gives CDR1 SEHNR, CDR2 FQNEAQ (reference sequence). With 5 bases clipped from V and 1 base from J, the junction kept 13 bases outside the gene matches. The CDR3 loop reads CASSPPMTSGGLGTDTQYF. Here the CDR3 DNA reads TGTGCCAGCAGCCCTCCAATGACTAGCGGGGGACTGGGCACAGATACGCAGTATTTT. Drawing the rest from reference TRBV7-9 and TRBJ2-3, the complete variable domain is DTGVSQNPRHKITKRGQNVTFRCDPISEHNRLYWYRQTLGQGPEFLTYFQNEAQLEKSRLLSDRFSAERPKGSFSTLEIQRTEQGDSAMYLCASSPPMTSGGLGTDTQYFGPGTRLTVL.

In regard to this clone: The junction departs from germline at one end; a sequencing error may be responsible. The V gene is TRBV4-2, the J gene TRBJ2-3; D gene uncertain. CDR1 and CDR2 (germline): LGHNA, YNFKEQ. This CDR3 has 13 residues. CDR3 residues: CASSQEAADTQYF. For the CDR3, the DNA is TGTGCCAGCAGTCAAGAGGCCGCAGATACGCAGTATTTT.

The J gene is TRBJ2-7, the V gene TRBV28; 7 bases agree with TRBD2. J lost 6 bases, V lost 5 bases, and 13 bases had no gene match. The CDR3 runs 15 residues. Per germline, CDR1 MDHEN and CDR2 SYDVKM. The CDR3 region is CASSTIGLGRFEQYF. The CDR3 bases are TGTGCCAGCAGTACGATAGGACTAGGACGTTTCGAGCAGTACTTC.

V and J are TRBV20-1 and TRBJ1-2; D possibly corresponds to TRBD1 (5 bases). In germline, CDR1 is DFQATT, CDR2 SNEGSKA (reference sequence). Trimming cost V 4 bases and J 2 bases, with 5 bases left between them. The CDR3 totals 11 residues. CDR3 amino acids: CSANRNYGYTF. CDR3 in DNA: TGCAGTGCTAACAGGAACTATGGCTACACCTTC.